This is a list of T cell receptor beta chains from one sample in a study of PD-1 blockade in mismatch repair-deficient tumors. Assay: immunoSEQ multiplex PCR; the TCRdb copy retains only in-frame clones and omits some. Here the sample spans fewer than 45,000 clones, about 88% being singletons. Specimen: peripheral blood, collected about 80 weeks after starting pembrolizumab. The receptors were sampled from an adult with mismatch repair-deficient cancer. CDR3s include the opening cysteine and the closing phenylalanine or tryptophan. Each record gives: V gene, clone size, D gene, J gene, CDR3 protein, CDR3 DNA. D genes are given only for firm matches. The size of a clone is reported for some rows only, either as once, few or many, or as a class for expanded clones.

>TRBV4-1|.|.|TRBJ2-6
CASSQETVRGSGANVLTF
TGCGCCAGCAGCCAAGAAACCGTTCGGGGCTCTGGGGCCAACGTCCTGACTTTC
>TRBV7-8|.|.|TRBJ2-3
CASSLSHTDTQYF
TGTGCCAGCAGCTTAAGTCACACAGATACGCAGTATTTT
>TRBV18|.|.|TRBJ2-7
CASSPPLLGAHEQYF
TGTGCCAGCTCACCACCGTTGCTAGGGGCCCACGAGCAGTACTTC
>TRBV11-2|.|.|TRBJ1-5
CASSLDSGQPQHF
TGTGCCAGCAGCTTAGATTCGGGCCAGCCCCAGCATTTT
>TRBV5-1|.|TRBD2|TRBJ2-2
CASSFLAGGNTGELFF
TGCGCCAGCAGCTTTTTAGCGGGGGGTAACACCGGGGAGCTGTTTTTT
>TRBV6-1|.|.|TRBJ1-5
CASSEIWEGRQPQHF
TGTGCCAGCAGTGAAATTTGGGAGGGACGGCAGCCCCAGCATTTT
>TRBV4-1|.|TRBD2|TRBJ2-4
CASSSTSGRLGTKNIQYF
TGCGCCAGCAGCTCGACTAGCGGGAGACTTGGAACCAAAAACATTCAGTACTTC
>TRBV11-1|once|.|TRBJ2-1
CASSLASGGQFF
TGTGCCAGCAGCTTAGCGTCCGGCGGGCAGTTCTTC
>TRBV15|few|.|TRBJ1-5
CATSRDRSNQPQHF
TGTGCCACCAGCAGAGATAGGAGCAATCAGCCCCAGCATTTT
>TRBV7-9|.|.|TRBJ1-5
CASSLGAQPQHF
TGTGCCAGCAGCTTAGGTGCTCAGCCCCAGCATTTT
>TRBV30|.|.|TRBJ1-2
CAWRHGRNYGYTF
TGTGCCTGGAGACACGGACGGAACTATGGCTACACCTTC
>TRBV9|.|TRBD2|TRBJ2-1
CASSAGTSVHEQFF
TGTGCCAGCAGCGCCGGGACTAGCGTACATGAGCAGTTCTTC
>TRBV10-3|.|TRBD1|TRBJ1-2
CAISGFGTDEGYTF
TGTGCCATCAGTGGATTCGGGACAGATGAGGGCTACACCTTC
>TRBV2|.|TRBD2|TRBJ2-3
CASRLRLAGGPSDTQYF
TGTGCCAGCAGACTACGACTAGCGGGAGGGCCTTCAGATACGCAGTATTTT
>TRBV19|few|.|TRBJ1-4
CASSPRRRFGEKLFF
TGTGCCAGTAGTCCTCGGAGGAGGTTTGGTGAAAAACTGTTTTTT
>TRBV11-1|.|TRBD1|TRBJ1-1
CASSTGTTGEAFF
TGTGCCAGCAGCACCGGGACGACAGGGGAAGCTTTCTTT
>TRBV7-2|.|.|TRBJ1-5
CASSWIFGQPQHF
TGTGCCAGCAGCTGGATCTTCGGTCAGCCCCAGCATTTT
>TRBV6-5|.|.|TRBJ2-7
CASSPTHASSYEQYF
TGTGCCAGCAGCCCGACCCACGCCTCATCCTACGAGCAGTACTTC
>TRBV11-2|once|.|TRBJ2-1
CASSSWAPVGHEQFF
TGTGCCAGCAGCTCCTGGGCCCCAGTGGGGCATGAGCAGTTCTTC
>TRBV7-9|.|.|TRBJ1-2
CASSLEGLRGYTF
TGTGCCAGCAGCTTGGAGGGTCTTCGGGGCTACACCTTC
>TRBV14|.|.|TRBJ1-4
CASSPFGVGEKLFF
TGTGCCAGCAGCCCGTTTGGGGTGGGCGAAAAACTGTTTTTT
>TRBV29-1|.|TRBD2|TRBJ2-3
CSVLSGRETDTQYF
TGCAGCGTTCTTAGCGGGAGAGAGACAGATACGCAGTATTTT
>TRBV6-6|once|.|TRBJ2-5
CASSSAFQETQYF
TGTGCCAGCAGTTCTGCGTTCCAAGAGACCCAGTACTTC
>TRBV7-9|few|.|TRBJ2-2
CASSLTGELFF
TGTGCCAGCAGCTTAACCGGGGAGCTGTTTTTT
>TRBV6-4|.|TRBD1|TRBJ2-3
CASRAGTGGTDTQYF
TGTGCCAGCAGAGCAGGGACAGGGGGCACAGATACGCAGTATTTT
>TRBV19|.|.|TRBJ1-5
CASGNVAPQHF
TGTGCCTCCGGTAATGTAGCGCCCCAGCATTTT
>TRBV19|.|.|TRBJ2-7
CASSILQAETYEQYF
TGTGCCAGTAGTATCCTGCAGGCCGAGACCTACGAGCAGTACTTC
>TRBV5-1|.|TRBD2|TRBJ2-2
CASSASGMTGELFF
TGCGCCAGCAGTGCTAGCGGGATGACCGGGGAGCTGTTTTTT
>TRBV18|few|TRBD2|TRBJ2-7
CASSSNGREENEQYF
TGTGCCAGCTCGAGCAACGGGAGGGAGGAAAACGAGCAGTACTTC
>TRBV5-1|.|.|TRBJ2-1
CASSLAPGPLNEQFF
TGCGCCAGCAGCTTGGCCCCGGGACCACTTAATGAGCAGTTCTTC
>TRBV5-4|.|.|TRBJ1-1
CASSLDRSEAFF
TGTGCCAGCAGCTTGGACCGGAGTGAAGCTTTCTTT
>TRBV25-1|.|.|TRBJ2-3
CASSERRDTQYF
TGTGCCAGCAGTGAACGGCGAGATACGCAGTATTTT
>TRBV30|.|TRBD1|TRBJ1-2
CAWRDRGRRYGYTF
TGTGCCTGGAGGGACAGGGGGCGAAGATATGGCTACACCTTC
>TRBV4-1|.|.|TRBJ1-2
CASSQAGGYTF
TGCGCCAGCAGCCAAGCAGGCGGCTACACCTTC
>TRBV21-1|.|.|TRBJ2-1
CASSQGTSGNEQFF
TGTGCCAGCAGCCAAGGGACTAGCGGGAATGAGCAGTTCTTC
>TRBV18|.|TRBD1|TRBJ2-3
CASSAGQGKTDTQYF
TGTGCCAGCTCAGCAGGACAGGGGAAAACAGATACGCAGTATTTT
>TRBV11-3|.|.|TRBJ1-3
CASSLQGETGNTIYF
TGTGCCAGCAGCCTACAGGGAGAAACTGGAAACACCATATATTTT
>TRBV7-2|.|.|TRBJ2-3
CASSTVAARGTDTQYF
TGTGCCAGCAGCACCGTCGCAGCCAGAGGAACAGATACGCAGTATTTT
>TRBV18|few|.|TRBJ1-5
CASSPHPDSNQPQHF
TGTGCCAGCTCACCGCACCCGGACAGCAATCAGCCCCAGCATTTT
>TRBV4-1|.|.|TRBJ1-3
CASSLRGGSSGNTIYF
TGCGCCAGCAGCCTTAGGGGTGGAAGCTCTGGAAACACCATATATTTT
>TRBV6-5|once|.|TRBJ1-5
CASSHKGRSNQPQHF
TGTGCCAGCAGTCACAAGGGCAGAAGCAATCAGCCCCAGCATTTT
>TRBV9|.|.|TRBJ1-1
CASSVGEGGRVYTEAFF
TGTGCCAGCAGCGTAGGAGAAGGAGGGAGGGTGTACACTGAAGCTTTCTTT
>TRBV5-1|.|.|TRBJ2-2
CASSSLVGTNTGELFF
TGCGCCAGCAGCTCCCTAGTAGGGACGAACACCGGGGAGCTGTTTTTT
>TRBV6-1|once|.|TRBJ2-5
CASTFPGAQETQYF
TGTGCCAGCACCTTCCCAGGAGCCCAAGAGACCCAGTACTTC
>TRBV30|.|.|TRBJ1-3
CAWSVPGLGNTIYF
TGTGCCTGGAGTGTACCGGGCCTAGGAAACACCATATATTTT
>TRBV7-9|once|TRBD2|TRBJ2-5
CASSFGLAGQETQYF
TGTGCCAGCAGCTTTGGACTAGCGGGGCAAGAGACCCAGTACTTC
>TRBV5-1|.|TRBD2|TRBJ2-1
CASSLGLAGGYEQFF
TGCGCCAGCAGCCTAGGACTAGCGGGAGGGTATGAGCAGTTCTTC
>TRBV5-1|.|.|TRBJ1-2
CASSLGTDYGYTF
TGCGCCAGCAGCTTGGGGACAGACTATGGCTACACCTTC
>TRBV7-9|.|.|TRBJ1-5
CASSLGVSGGPQHF
TGTGCCAGCAGCTTAGGGGTCAGCGGAGGGCCCCAGCATTTT
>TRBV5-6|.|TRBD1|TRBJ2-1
CASSRAGQAYNEQFF
TGTGCCAGCAGCCGGGCGGGACAGGCTTACAATGAGCAGTTCTTC
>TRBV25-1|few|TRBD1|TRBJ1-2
CASSFTLGQGLGGYTF
TGTGCCAGCAGTTTTACACTGGGACAGGGTTTGGGTGGCTACACCTTC
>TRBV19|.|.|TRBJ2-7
CASSIGQPDEQYF
TGTGCCAGTAGTATAGGGCAGCCGGACGAGCAGTACTTC
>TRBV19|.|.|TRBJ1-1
CASSIGPALNTEAFF
TGTGCCAGTAGTATAGGCCCAGCCTTGAACACTGAAGCTTTCTTT
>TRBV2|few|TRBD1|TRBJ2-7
CASSDRTGGYEQYF
TGTGCCAGCAGTGATAGGACAGGGGGGTACGAGCAGTACTTC
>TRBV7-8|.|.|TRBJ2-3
CASSLYTDYTDTQYF
TGTGCCAGCAGCTTGTACACAGACTACACAGATACGCAGTATTTT
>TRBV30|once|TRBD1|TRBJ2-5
CAWRQGTEQETQYF
TGTGCCTGGAGACAGGGGACCGAACAAGAGACCCAGTACTTC
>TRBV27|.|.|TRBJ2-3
CASSLKTTDTQYF
TGTGCCAGCAGTCTCAAAACCACAGATACGCAGTATTTT